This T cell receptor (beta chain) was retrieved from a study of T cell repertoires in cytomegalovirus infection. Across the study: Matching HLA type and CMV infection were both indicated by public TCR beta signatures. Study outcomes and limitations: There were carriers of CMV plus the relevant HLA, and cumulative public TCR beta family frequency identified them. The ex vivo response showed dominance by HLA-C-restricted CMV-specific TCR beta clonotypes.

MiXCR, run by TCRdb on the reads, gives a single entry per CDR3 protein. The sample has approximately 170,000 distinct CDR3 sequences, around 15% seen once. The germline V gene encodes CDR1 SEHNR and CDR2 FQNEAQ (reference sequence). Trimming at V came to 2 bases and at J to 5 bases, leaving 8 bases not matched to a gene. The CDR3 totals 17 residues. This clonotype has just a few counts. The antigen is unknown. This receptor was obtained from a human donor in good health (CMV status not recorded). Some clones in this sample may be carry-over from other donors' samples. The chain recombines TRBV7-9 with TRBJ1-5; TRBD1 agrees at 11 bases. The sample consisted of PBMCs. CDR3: CASSLYGTGGGDQPQHF. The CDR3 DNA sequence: TGTGCCAGCAGCTTATATGGGACAGGGGGGGGGGATCAGCCCCAGCATTTT.